This is a list of T cell receptor beta chains from one sample in a study of T-cell memory formation after mild COVID-19. One entry per CDR3 protein, called by TCRdb with MiXCR from the 5' RACE reads. The sample has roughly 49,000 distinct CDR3 sequences; 25% to 30% are singletons. The sequenced sample consisted of PBMCs or a T cell subset sorted from them (not recorded which). These receptors all stem from a man in his late teens or twenties who had mild COVID-19 (a few samples of this study predate the infection). Cell type and time point are not known. Each CDR3 is given with its conserved first and last residue. Fields, in order: clone size, J gene, V gene, D gene, CDR3 protein, CDR3 DNA. D genes are given only for firm matches. Size is stated for part of the rows, as once, few or many counts, or as a class when the clone is expanded.

abundance: -
j_gene: TRBJ1-1
v_gene: TRBV3-1
d_gene: TRBD1
CDR3aa: CASIFLGDSSTEAFF
CDR3nt: TGTGCCAGCATCTTCCTCGGGGACAGCAGCACTGAAGCTTTCTTT

abundance: -
j_gene: TRBJ2-3
v_gene: TRBV7-3
d_gene: -
CDR3aa: CASSFIPENTDTQYF
CDR3nt: TGTGCCAGCAGTTTTATCCCAGAAAACACAGATACGCAGTATTTT

abundance: few
j_gene: TRBJ2-7
v_gene: TRBV4-1
d_gene: -
CDR3aa: CASSQVGTREQYF
CDR3nt: TGCGCCAGCAGCCAAGTGGGCACGCGTGAGCAGTACTTC

abundance: -
j_gene: TRBJ1-2
v_gene: TRBV4-1
d_gene: TRBD1
CDR3aa: CASSQAAGGLGYGYTF
CDR3nt: TGCGCCAGCAGCCAGGCAGCAGGGGGCTTGGGCTATGGCTACACCTTC

abundance: -
j_gene: TRBJ1-5
v_gene: TRBV12-3/TRBV12-4
d_gene: -
CDR3aa: CASSLEDGGNQPQHF
CDR3nt: TGTGCCAGCAGTTTAGAGGACGGTGGAAATCAGCCCCAGCATTTT

abundance: few
j_gene: TRBJ2-5
v_gene: TRBV5-4
d_gene: TRBD2
CDR3aa: CASSSSKAGGVETQYF
CDR3nt: TGTGCCAGCAGCTCCAGCAAGGCGGGGGGTGTAGAGACCCAGTACTTC

abundance: -
j_gene: TRBJ2-3
v_gene: TRBV4-3
d_gene: -
CDR3aa: CASSQERVYNTDTQYF
CDR3nt: TGCGCCAGCAGCCAAGAGAGGGTTTACAACACAGATACGCAGTATTTT

abundance: few
j_gene: TRBJ2-4
v_gene: TRBV11-2
d_gene: TRBD2
CDR3aa: CASSPGTSGGAKNIQYF
CDR3nt: TGTGCCAGCAGCCCTGGGACTAGCGGGGGGGCCAAAAACATTCAGTACTTC

abundance: few
j_gene: TRBJ1-5
v_gene: TRBV7-9
d_gene: TRBD1
CDR3aa: CASSLETGRDDQPQHF
CDR3nt: TGTGCCAGCAGCTTGGAGACAGGGCGGGACGATCAGCCCCAGCATTTT

abundance: few
j_gene: TRBJ2-3
v_gene: TRBV7-9
d_gene: TRBD1
CDR3aa: CASSLGQGDTDTQYF
CDR3nt: TGTGCCAGCAGCTTAGGACAGGGAGACACAGATACGCAGTATTTT

abundance: -
j_gene: TRBJ2-7
v_gene: TRBV10-2
d_gene: -
CDR3aa: CASSHGVSYEQYF
CDR3nt: TGCGCCAGCAGCCACGGGGTTTCCTACGAGCAGTACTTC

abundance: -
j_gene: TRBJ2-1
v_gene: TRBV3-1
d_gene: TRBD1
CDR3aa: CASSRWDGDRGLSEQFF
CDR3nt: TGTGCCAGCAGCCGATGGGATGGGGACAGGGGGCTGAGTGAGCAGTTCTTC

abundance: few
j_gene: TRBJ2-2
v_gene: TRBV11-2
d_gene: -
CDR3aa: CASSLTTGTYTGELFF
CDR3nt: TGTGCCAGCAGCCTTACGACCGGGACATACACCGGGGAGCTGTTTTTT

abundance: -
j_gene: TRBJ1-6
v_gene: TRBV4-2
d_gene: -
CDR3aa: CASSQEDGSTQSPLHF
CDR3nt: TGTGCCAGCAGCCAAGAGGACGGGTCGACCCAGTCACCCCTCCACTTT

abundance: -
j_gene: TRBJ2-2
v_gene: TRBV7-8
d_gene: TRBD1
CDR3aa: CASSLPGGARGTGELFF
CDR3nt: TGTGCCAGCAGCTTACCAGGGGGCGCGCGTGGCACCGGGGAGCTGTTTTTT

abundance: -
j_gene: TRBJ1-2
v_gene: TRBV7-9
d_gene: TRBD1
CDR3aa: CASSETGTAFSGYTF
CDR3nt: TGTGCCAGCAGCGAAACCGGGACAGCGTTCTCTGGCTACACCTTC

abundance: -
j_gene: TRBJ2-7
v_gene: TRBV7-8
d_gene: TRBD1
CDR3aa: CASSLVGTGALSSYEQYF
CDR3nt: TGTGCCAGCAGCTTAGTTGGGACAGGGGCACTCAGCTCCTACGAGCAGTACTTC

abundance: many
j_gene: TRBJ2-2
v_gene: TRBV6-2/TRBV6-3
d_gene: -
CDR3aa: CASTQGTVGELFF
CDR3nt: TGTGCCAGCACCCAGGGGACGGTCGGGGAGCTGTTTTTT

abundance: -
j_gene: TRBJ2-5
v_gene: TRBV10-3
d_gene: TRBD1
CDR3aa: CAISEWDRTQETQYF
CDR3nt: TGTGCCATCAGTGAGTGGGACAGGACACAAGAGACCCAGTACTTC

abundance: -
j_gene: TRBJ2-3
v_gene: TRBV20-1
d_gene: TRBD2
CDR3aa: CSARDIRGGKFADTQYF
CDR3nt: TGCAGTGCTAGAGATATACGGGGGGGCAAGTTCGCAGATACGCAGTATTTT

abundance: few
j_gene: TRBJ2-5
v_gene: TRBV12-3/TRBV12-4
d_gene: TRBD1
CDR3aa: CASSSGGAETQYF
CDR3nt: TGTGCCAGCAGTTCAGGGGGCGCGGAGACCCAGTACTTC

abundance: few
j_gene: TRBJ2-3
v_gene: TRBV4-3
d_gene: TRBD2
CDR3aa: CASSPWGGGTDTQYF
CDR3nt: TGCGCCAGCAGCCCTTGGGGAGGGGGCACAGATACGCAGTATTTT

abundance: few
j_gene: TRBJ2-5
v_gene: TRBV23-1
d_gene: -
CDR3aa: CASSQREENQETQYF
CDR3nt: TGCGCCAGCAGTCAACGGGAAGAGAACCAAGAGACCCAGTACTTC

abundance: few
j_gene: TRBJ1-2
v_gene: TRBV5-1
d_gene: TRBD1
CDR3aa: CASSLGRQGIYGYTF
CDR3nt: TGCGCCAGCAGCTTGGGTCGACAGGGAATCTATGGCTACACCTTC

abundance: few
j_gene: TRBJ2-6
v_gene: TRBV6-1
d_gene: -
CDR3aa: CASSEQATGANVLTF
CDR3nt: TGTGCCAGCAGTGAACAGGCCACTGGGGCCAACGTCCTGACTTTC

abundance: -
j_gene: TRBJ2-3
v_gene: TRBV6-5
d_gene: -
CDR3aa: CASRGGRDTQYF
CDR3nt: TGTGCCAGCAGAGGAGGGCGAGATACGCAGTATTTT

abundance: -
j_gene: TRBJ1-1
v_gene: TRBV4-3
d_gene: -
CDR3aa: CASSPRPNRANTEAFF
CDR3nt: TGCGCCAGCAGCCCTCGCCCCAACAGGGCGAACACTGAAGCTTTCTTT

abundance: few
j_gene: TRBJ2-3
v_gene: TRBV11-2
d_gene: -
CDR3aa: CASSLRWDTQYF
CDR3nt: TGTGCCAGCAGTCTTAGGTGGGATACGCAGTATTTT

abundance: many
j_gene: TRBJ1-1
v_gene: TRBV6-2/TRBV6-3
d_gene: -
CDR3aa: CASTSGREWAEAFF
CDR3nt: TGTGCCAGCACTTCGGGCCGCGAATGGGCTGAAGCTTTCTTT

abundance: -
j_gene: TRBJ2-5
v_gene: TRBV7-8
d_gene: TRBD2
CDR3aa: CASSLASSGGPQETQYF
CDR3nt: TGTGCCAGCAGCTTAGCGTCCAGCGGGGGCCCCCAAGAGACCCAGTACTTC

abundance: -
j_gene: TRBJ1-5
v_gene: TRBV6-2/TRBV6-3
d_gene: -
CDR3aa: CASSYRGDHQPQHF
CDR3nt: TGTGCCAGCAGTTACCGGGGGGATCATCAGCCCCAGCATTTT

abundance: -
j_gene: TRBJ2-3
v_gene: TRBV4-3
d_gene: TRBD2
CDR3aa: CASSQDTSGADTQYF
CDR3nt: TGCGCCAGCAGCCAAGATACTAGCGGGGCAGATACGCAGTATTTT

abundance: -
j_gene: TRBJ2-3
v_gene: TRBV6-2/TRBV6-3
d_gene: TRBD1
CDR3aa: CASSYYGGQGATGTDTQYF
CDR3nt: TGTGCCAGCAGTTACTACGGCGGACAGGGGGCAACGGGCACAGATACGCAGTATTTT

abundance: many
j_gene: TRBJ1-4
v_gene: TRBV25-1
d_gene: -
CDR3aa: CASSDPLHATNEKLFF
CDR3nt: TGTGCCAGCAGTGACCCCCTCCATGCAACTAATGAAAAACTGTTTTTT

abundance: few
j_gene: TRBJ2-1
v_gene: TRBV7-9
d_gene: -
CDR3aa: CASSPILDRAALGQFF
CDR3nt: TGTGCCAGCAGCCCAATACTAGACCGGGCCGCTTTAGGCCAGTTCTTC

abundance: few
j_gene: TRBJ2-7
v_gene: TRBV15
d_gene: -
CDR3aa: CATSRVFDGYYEQYF
CDR3nt: TGTGCCACCAGCAGAGTTTTCGACGGTTACTACGAGCAGTACTTC

abundance: -
j_gene: TRBJ2-3
v_gene: TRBV4-1
d_gene: TRBD1
CDR3aa: CASSQAWTGGTDTQYF
CDR3nt: TGCGCCAGCAGCCAGGCGTGGACAGGGGGCACAGATACGCAGTATTTT

abundance: -
j_gene: TRBJ1-2
v_gene: TRBV29-1
d_gene: -
CDR3aa: CSVLAVGGPNYGYTF
CDR3nt: TGCAGCGTTTTAGCAGTGGGGGGCCCTAACTATGGCTACACCTTC

abundance: -
j_gene: TRBJ2-3
v_gene: TRBV12-3/TRBV12-4
d_gene: TRBD2
CDR3aa: CASRYSGGTDTQYF
CDR3nt: TGTGCCAGCAGGTACAGCGGGGGAACAGATACGCAGTATTTT

abundance: -
j_gene: TRBJ2-1
v_gene: TRBV11-2
d_gene: -
CDR3aa: CASSLAGASQFF
CDR3nt: TGTGCCAGCAGCTTAGCAGGGGCGTCGCAGTTCTTC

abundance: -
j_gene: TRBJ2-7
v_gene: TRBV12-3/TRBV12-4
d_gene: TRBD2
CDR3aa: CASSLTSGSYEQYF
CDR3nt: TGTGCCAGCAGCCTGACTAGCGGGTCCTACGAGCAGTACTTC

abundance: -
j_gene: TRBJ1-2
v_gene: TRBV7-9
d_gene: -
CDR3aa: CASSLATDNYGYTF
CDR3nt: TGTGCCAGCAGCTTAGCGACAGACAACTATGGCTACACCTTC

abundance: -
j_gene: TRBJ2-1
v_gene: TRBV20-1
d_gene: TRBD2
CDR3aa: CSARSTGTSFDEQFF
CDR3nt: TGCAGTGCTAGATCAACCGGGACTAGCTTCGACGAGCAGTTCTTC

abundance: -
j_gene: TRBJ2-3
v_gene: TRBV7-9
d_gene: -
CDR3aa: CASSVRDWNTDTQYF
CDR3nt: TGTGCCAGCAGCGTACGGGACTGGAACACAGATACGCAGTATTTT

abundance: -
j_gene: TRBJ2-3
v_gene: TRBV7-2
d_gene: -
CDR3aa: CASSGGDKYTQYF
CDR3nt: TGTGCCAGCAGCGGCGGGGATAAATATACGCAGTATTTT

abundance: -
j_gene: TRBJ1-2
v_gene: TRBV15
d_gene: -
CDR3aa: CATSPGYGYTF
CDR3nt: TGTGCCACCAGCCCCGGGTATGGCTACACCTTC

abundance: -
j_gene: TRBJ1-2
v_gene: TRBV5-1
d_gene: TRBD1
CDR3aa: CASSIRQGADGYTF
CDR3nt: TGCGCCAGCAGCATTAGACAGGGGGCAGATGGCTACACCTTC

abundance: -
j_gene: TRBJ1-1
v_gene: TRBV27
d_gene: -
CDR3aa: CASSAGSTEAFF
CDR3nt: TGTGCCAGCAGCGCAGGGTCCACTGAAGCTTTCTTT

abundance: -
j_gene: TRBJ2-1
v_gene: TRBV11-2
d_gene: -
CDR3aa: CASSLDSAGQFF
CDR3nt: TGTGCCAGCAGCTTAGACTCCGCTGGGCAGTTCTTC

abundance: -
j_gene: TRBJ2-1
v_gene: TRBV12-3/TRBV12-4
d_gene: -
CDR3aa: CASSLAGSEPRNPPQFF
CDR3nt: TGTGCCAGCAGTTTAGCGGGCTCGGAACCCCGAAACCCGCCGCAGTTCTTC

abundance: -
j_gene: TRBJ1-1
v_gene: TRBV19
d_gene: -
CDR3aa: CASTDTINTEAFF
CDR3nt: TGTGCCAGTACGGACACCATTAACACTGAAGCTTTCTTT

abundance: -
j_gene: TRBJ1-2
v_gene: TRBV10-3
d_gene: TRBD1
CDR3aa: CAISDPGGSSYGYTF
CDR3nt: TGTGCCATCAGTGACCCAGGGGGTTCTTCCTATGGCTACACCTTC

abundance: -
j_gene: TRBJ2-3
v_gene: TRBV12-5
d_gene: -
CDR3aa: CASGSFDGTDTQYF
CDR3nt: TGTGCTAGTGGCTCCTTCGATGGGACAGATACGCAGTATTTT

abundance: -
j_gene: TRBJ2-5
v_gene: TRBV6-5
d_gene: TRBD1
CDR3aa: CASSGTGIETQYF
CDR3nt: TGTGCCAGCAGTGGGACAGGAATAGAGACCCAGTACTTC

abundance: -
j_gene: TRBJ1-1
v_gene: TRBV7-9
d_gene: -
CDR3aa: CASSLSVGTEAFF
CDR3nt: TGTGCCAGCAGCTTATCGGTGGGCACTGAAGCTTTCTTT

abundance: few
j_gene: TRBJ1-1
v_gene: TRBV5-6
d_gene: -
CDR3aa: CASLEGYGTPAEAFF
CDR3nt: TGTGCCAGCTTGGAAGGGTACGGGACGCCGGCTGAAGCTTTCTTT

abundance: -
j_gene: TRBJ2-7
v_gene: TRBV5-1
d_gene: TRBD1
CDR3aa: CASSHRGYEQYF
CDR3nt: TGCGCCAGCAGCCACAGGGGATACGAGCAGTACTTC

abundance: few
j_gene: TRBJ2-5
v_gene: TRBV11-2
d_gene: -
CDR3aa: CASSPFGRESETQYF
CDR3nt: TGTGCCAGCAGCCCTTTCGGCAGGGAATCTGAGACCCAGTACTTC

abundance: -
j_gene: TRBJ1-5
v_gene: TRBV5-1
d_gene: -
CDR3aa: CASSLDCNNQPQHF
CDR3nt: TGCGCCAGCAGCTTGGATTGCAACAATCAGCCCCAGCATTTT

abundance: -
j_gene: TRBJ2-1
v_gene: TRBV4-2
d_gene: TRBD2
CDR3aa: CASSQEGAGLVQEQFF
CDR3nt: TGTGCCAGCAGCCAAGAAGGAGCGGGGCTGGTTCAGGAGCAGTTCTTC